What follows is one T cell receptor beta chain and its context. Per the original data handling: By means of reference gene primer amplification, nucleated cell counts were estimated. Generated by immunoSEQ multiplex PCR, the TCRdb table keeps only in-frame clones and is missing some. That table is the source of V, J and clone size, and D and trimming were worked out from the DNA. The table records approximately 350,000 clones, 91% of them present only once. This CDR3 contains 16 residues. The trim removed 3 bases at V and 0 bases at J, leaving 7 bases unmatched. CDR1 is SGHDT and CDR2 is YYEEEE in the germline V gene. This entry belongs to a study of blood T cell repertoires in COVID-19. Study-wide background: COVID-19 samples, acute and convalescent, were from the United States, Italy and Spain. T cells, B-cell-depleted T cells, or PBMCs provided the cDNA or gDNA that served as material.

The J gene is TRBJ2-3, the V gene TRBV5-6, with 7 nucleotides matching TRBD2. The source material was peripheral blood. The TCR comes from a young woman who had recovered from COVID-19. The CDR3 is CASSSKRETSTDTQYF. CDR3 DNA: TGTGCCAGCAGCTCCAAGCGGGAAACTAGCACAGATACGCAGTATTTT.